A selection of T cell receptor beta chains follows, all from one sample in a study of blood T cells in healthy people across ages. TCRdb re-analysed the 5' RACE reads in MiXCR, keeping a single row per CDR3 protein. This sample has 1,500,000 or so distinct CDR3 sequences; approximately 59% occur once, and the top ten carry about 6.7%. The sample consisted of blood. The source is a man aged 18 to 35 in good health. CDR3s include the opening cysteine and the closing phenylalanine or tryptophan. A D gene is named only where the DNA matches it firmly. A clone size is listed for some rows: how often the clone was seen (once, few, many), or a class if it is expanded.

clone size: NA
J gene: TRBJ2-1
D gene: TRBD1
V gene: TRBV6-5
CDR3 DNA: TGTGCCAGCAGTTTCACGCCGGGACAGGGGTTTGGACTAGCCCAAAATGAGCAGTTCTTC
CDR3 protein: CASSFTPGQGFGLAQNEQFF

clone size: NA
J gene: TRBJ2-5
D gene: NA
V gene: TRBV20-1
CDR3 DNA: TGCAGTGCCCGCCCCCCCAGCTTGGAGACCCAGTACTTC
CDR3 protein: CSARPPSLETQYF

clone size: once
J gene: TRBJ2-5
D gene: TRBD1
V gene: TRBV3-1
CDR3 DNA: TGTGCCAGCAGCCAAACGACAGGGTCTGGGGAGACCCAGTACTTC
CDR3 protein: CASSQTTGSGETQYF

clone size: once
J gene: TRBJ1-2
D gene: TRBD1
V gene: TRBV4-2
CDR3 DNA: TGTGCCAGCAGCCGAGACGACAGGGGGAACTATGGCTACACCTTC
CDR3 protein: CASSRDDRGNYGYTF

clone size: NA
J gene: TRBJ1-4
D gene: TRBD1
V gene: TRBV20-1
CDR3 DNA: TGCAGTGCTAGAGACCCCACTTCTGGGACAGGGGGAATAGAAAAACTGTTTTTT
CDR3 protein: CSARDPTSGTGGIEKLFF

clone size: once
J gene: TRBJ2-7
D gene: NA
V gene: TRBV9
CDR3 DNA: TGTGCCAGCAGCCAATCCCCGACAAGCTCCTACGAGCAGTACTTC
CDR3 protein: CASSQSPTSSYEQYF

clone size: NA
J gene: TRBJ2-2
D gene: NA
V gene: TRBV12-3/TRBV12-4
CDR3 DNA: TGTGCCAGCAGTCTCAACCCAGACCCCGGGGAGCTGTTTTTT
CDR3 protein: CASSLNPDPGELFF

clone size: NA
J gene: TRBJ2-4
D gene: NA
V gene: TRBV7-9
CDR3 DNA: TGTGCCAGCAGTTCGTTAGGTCAGGGTACGGAAAACATTCAGTACTTC
CDR3 protein: CASSSLGQGTENIQYF

clone size: NA
J gene: TRBJ2-5
D gene: NA
V gene: TRBV4-1
CDR3 DNA: TGCGCCAGCAGCCAAGGCGAGTGGGAGACCCAGTACTTC
CDR3 protein: CASSQGEWETQYF

clone size: NA
J gene: TRBJ2-2
D gene: TRBD1
V gene: TRBV4-1
CDR3 DNA: TGCGCCAGCAGCCATAGACAGGGGAACGTTGGCACCGGGGAGCTGTTTTTT
CDR3 protein: CASSHRQGNVGTGELFF

clone size: many
J gene: TRBJ2-5
D gene: NA
V gene: TRBV7-9
CDR3 DNA: TGTGCCAGCAGCTCCCCGGAGACCCAGTACTTC
CDR3 protein: CASSSPETQYF

clone size: NA
J gene: TRBJ2-7
D gene: TRBD2
V gene: TRBV10-3
CDR3 DNA: TGTGCCATCAGGATTAGCGGGGCTTACGAGCAGTACTTC
CDR3 protein: CAIRISGAYEQYF

clone size: NA
J gene: TRBJ2-3
D gene: TRBD2
V gene: TRBV4-1
CDR3 DNA: TGCGCCAGCAGCCAAGACAGCGAGGCAGCGGGAGTAAAAGATACGCAGTATTTT
CDR3 protein: CASSQDSEAAGVKDTQYF

clone size: NA
J gene: TRBJ2-5
D gene: NA
V gene: TRBV24-1
CDR3 DNA: TGTGCCACCAGTGAACCGGGGGCCCAAGAGACCCAGTACTTC
CDR3 protein: CATSEPGAQETQYF

clone size: NA
J gene: TRBJ2-3
D gene: TRBD1
V gene: TRBV27
CDR3 DNA: TGTGCCAGTCGACAGGGGCCAGATACGCAGTATTTT
CDR3 protein: CASRQGPDTQYF

clone size: NA
J gene: TRBJ2-1
D gene: NA
V gene: TRBV11-2
CDR3 DNA: TGTGCCAGCAGCTTAGCCCCAGGACTATTTCGCGATGAGCAGTTCTTC
CDR3 protein: CASSLAPGLFRDEQFF